The clone carrying this TCR beta chain was detected only a few times. The authors' processing: Nucleated cell number was recorded as an estimate derived from reference gene primer amplification. Clones were sequenced by immunoSEQ multiplex PCR, and TCRdb holds only the in-frame ones, with some missing. V and J calls and clone size are copied from that table; D and trimming were computed from the DNA. The data contain about 170,000 clones, around 89% of them seen just once; the ten biggest clones take up over 2%. This CDR3 has 15 residues. V was cut by 5 bases and J by 5 bases, with 16 bases left in between. Germline values: CDR1 MNHEY, CDR2 SMNVEV (reference sequence). This sample is drawn from a study of blood T cell repertoires in COVID-19. Study as a whole: Samples came from the United States, Italy and Spain, spanning acute and convalescent COVID-19. PBMCs, B-cell-depleted T cells, or T cells were the source of the cDNA or gDNA that made up the material.

The chain joins TRBV27 to TRBJ2-1; D possibly corresponds to TRBD1 (6 bases). Sequenced input: peripheral blood. The sequence came from a man aged 45-65 years who had recovered from COVID-19. CDR3 sequence reads: CASSGWQAGDNEQFF. The CDR3 nucleotides are TGTGCCAGCAGTGGATGGCAGGCAGGGGACAATGAGCAGTTCTTC.